This paragraph reports one T cell receptor beta chain. The CDR3 runs 15 residues. V lost 0 bases, J lost 12 bases, and 15 bases lay in between. CDR1 and CDR2 (germline): LGHNA, YNFKEQ. The sample originates from a study of radiotherapy plus CTLA-4 blockade in lung cancer. The assay was immunoSEQ multiplex PCR, and TCRdb's table has in-frame clones only and misses some. The sample consists of some 90,000 clones, 80% to 85% of them appearing once. This sequence joins TRBV4-2 and TRBJ1-6; a possible D gene is TRBD1 (5 bases). This sequence originates from a human donor with non-small cell lung cancer who had stable disease on radiotherapy plus ipilimumab. The sample in question was peripheral blood, obtained from a patient treated with radiotherapy plus ipilimumab. CDR3 DNA sequence: TGTGCCAGCAGCCAAGAGGCACTGGGGGATTTACCCCTCCACTTT. Its translation: CASSQEALGDLPLHF.